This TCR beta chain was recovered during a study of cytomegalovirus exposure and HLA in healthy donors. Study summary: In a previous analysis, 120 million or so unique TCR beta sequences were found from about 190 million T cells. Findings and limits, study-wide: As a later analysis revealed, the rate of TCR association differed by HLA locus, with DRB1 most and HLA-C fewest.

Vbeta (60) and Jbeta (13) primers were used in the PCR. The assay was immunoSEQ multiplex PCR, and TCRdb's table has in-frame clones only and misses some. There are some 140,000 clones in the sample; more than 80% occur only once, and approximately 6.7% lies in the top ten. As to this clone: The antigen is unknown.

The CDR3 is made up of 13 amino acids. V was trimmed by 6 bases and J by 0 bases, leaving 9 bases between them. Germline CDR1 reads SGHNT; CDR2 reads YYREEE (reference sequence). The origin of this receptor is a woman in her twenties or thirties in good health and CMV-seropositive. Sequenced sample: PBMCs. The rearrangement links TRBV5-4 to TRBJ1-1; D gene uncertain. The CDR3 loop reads CASTDIMNTEAFF. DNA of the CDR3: TGTGCCAGCACCGACATCATGAACACTGAAGCTTTCTTT.